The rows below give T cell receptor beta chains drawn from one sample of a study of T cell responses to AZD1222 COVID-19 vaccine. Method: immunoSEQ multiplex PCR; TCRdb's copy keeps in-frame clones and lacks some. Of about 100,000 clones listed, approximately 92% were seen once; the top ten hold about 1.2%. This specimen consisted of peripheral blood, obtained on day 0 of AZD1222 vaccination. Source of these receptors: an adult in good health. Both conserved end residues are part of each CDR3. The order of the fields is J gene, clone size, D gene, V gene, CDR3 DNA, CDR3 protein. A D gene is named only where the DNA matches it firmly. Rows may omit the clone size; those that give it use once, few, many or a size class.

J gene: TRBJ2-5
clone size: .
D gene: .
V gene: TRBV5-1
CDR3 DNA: TGCGCCAGCAGCTTGGAATCTGGGACCCAAGAGACCCAGTACTTC
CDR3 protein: CASSLESGTQETQYF

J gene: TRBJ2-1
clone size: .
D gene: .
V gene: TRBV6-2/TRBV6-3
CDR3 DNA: TGTGCCAGCAGTACGGCTCTCTACAATGAGCAGTTCTTC
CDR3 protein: CASSTALYNEQFF

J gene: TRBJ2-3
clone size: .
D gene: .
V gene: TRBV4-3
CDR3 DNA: TGCGCCAGCAGCCAAGATCTGACCCCAGGAGATACGCAGTATTTT
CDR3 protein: CASSQDLTPGDTQYF

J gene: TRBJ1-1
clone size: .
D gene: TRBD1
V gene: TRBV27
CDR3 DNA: TGTGCCAGCATTGACAGGGGGAGGACTGAAGCTTTCTTT
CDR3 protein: CASIDRGRTEAFF

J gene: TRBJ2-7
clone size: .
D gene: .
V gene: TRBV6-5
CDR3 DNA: TGTGCCAGCACCCCTCTAGGTTCCTACGAGCAGTACTTC
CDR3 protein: CASTPLGSYEQYF

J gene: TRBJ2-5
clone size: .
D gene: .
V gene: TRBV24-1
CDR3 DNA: TGTGCCACCAGTTCAAGTGGTAGCCAAGAGACCCAGTACTTC
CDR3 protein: CATSSSGSQETQYF

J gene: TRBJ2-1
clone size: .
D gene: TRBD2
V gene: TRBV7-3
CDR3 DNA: TGTGCCAGCAGCCCCCGGACTAGTATGGATGAGCAGTTCTTC
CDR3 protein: CASSPRTSMDEQFF

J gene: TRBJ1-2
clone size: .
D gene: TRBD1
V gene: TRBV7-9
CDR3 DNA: TGTGCCAGCAGCTTACCGGGACAGGGGGCATTGGATGGCTACACCTTC
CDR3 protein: CASSLPGQGALDGYTF

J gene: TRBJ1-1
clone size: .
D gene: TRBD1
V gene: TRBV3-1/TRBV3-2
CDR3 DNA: TGTGCCAGCAGCCAAAAAGGGACAGGCTACACTGAAGCTTTCTTT
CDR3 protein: CASSQKGTGYTEAFF

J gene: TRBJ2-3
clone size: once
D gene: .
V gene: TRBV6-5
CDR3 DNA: TGTGCCAGCAGTTACTCGAACGAGATTCCTGCAGATACGCAGTATTTT
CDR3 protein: CASSYSNEIPADTQYF

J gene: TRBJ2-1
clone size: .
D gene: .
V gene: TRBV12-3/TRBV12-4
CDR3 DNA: TGTGCCAGCAACAGAGGTAACGAGAATGAGCAGTTCTTC
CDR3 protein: CASNRGNENEQFF

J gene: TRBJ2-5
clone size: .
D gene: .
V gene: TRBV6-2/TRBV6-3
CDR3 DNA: TGTGCCAGCAGTTACTCATCAGGGGGGCAAGAGACCCAGTACTTC
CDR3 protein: CASSYSSGGQETQYF

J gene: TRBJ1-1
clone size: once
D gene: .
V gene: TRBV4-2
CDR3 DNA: TGTGCCAGCAGCCAAGATCAGTGGGCAGTGAACACTGAAGCTTTCTTT
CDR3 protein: CASSQDQWAVNTEAFF

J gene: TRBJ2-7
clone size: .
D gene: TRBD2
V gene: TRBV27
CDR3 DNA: TGTGCCAGCAGTTTCGACCTAGCGGGAGTGGAAGAGCAGTACTTC
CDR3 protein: CASSFDLAGVEEQYF

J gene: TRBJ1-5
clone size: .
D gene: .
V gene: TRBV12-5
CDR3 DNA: TGTGCTAGTGGTTTGGGAGTCGGTGACAGGAATCAGCCCCAGCATTTT
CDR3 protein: CASGLGVGDRNQPQHF

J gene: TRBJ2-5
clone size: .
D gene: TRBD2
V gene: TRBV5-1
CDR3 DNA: TGCGCCAGCAGTACTCTAAGGGCGGGAGAAGAGACCCAGTACTTC
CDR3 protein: CASSTLRAGEETQYF

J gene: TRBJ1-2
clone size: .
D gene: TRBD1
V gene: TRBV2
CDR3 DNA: TGTGCCAGCAGTATGGGACAGAACTATGGCTACACCTTC
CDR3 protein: CASSMGQNYGYTF

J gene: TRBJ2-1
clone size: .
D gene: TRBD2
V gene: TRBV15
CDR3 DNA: TGTGCCACCAGCAGGCAGCGGGGGGGCCATTCCTACAATGAGCAGTTCTTC
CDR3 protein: CATSRQRGGHSYNEQFF

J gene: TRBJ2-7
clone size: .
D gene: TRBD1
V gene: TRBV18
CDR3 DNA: TGTGCCAGCTCACCGGGACAGGCACCATACGAGCAGTACTTC
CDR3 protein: CASSPGQAPYEQYF

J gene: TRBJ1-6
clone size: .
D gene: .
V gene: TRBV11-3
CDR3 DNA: TGTGCCAGCAGCTTAGCTTCCGGGTCCGGTTCACCCCTCCACTTT
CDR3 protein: CASSLASGSGSPLHF

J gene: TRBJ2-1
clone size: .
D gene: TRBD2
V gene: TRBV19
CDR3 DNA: TGTGCCAGTAGTTCCAGGACTAGCGGGAACACCGATGAGCAGTTCTTC
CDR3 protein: CASSSRTSGNTDEQFF

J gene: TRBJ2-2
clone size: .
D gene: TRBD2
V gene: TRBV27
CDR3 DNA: TGTGCCAGCAGTTTAGCGGGAGGTTTCGGGGAGCTGTTTTTT
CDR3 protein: CASSLAGGFGELFF